This T cell receptor (beta chain) was identified in a study of regulatory T cells in long-lasting Graves disease. The CDR3 is 14 amino acids. Germline V gives CDR1 SGHTA, CDR2 FQGNSA. V lost 3 bases, J lost 3 bases, and 2 bases stayed unmatched. Indicated time point: newly diagnosed GD, antithyroid drugs for less than 3 months. PBMC RNA was the source of the TCR library. To make TCR beta libraries, researchers used iRepertoire HTBI primers and Arm-PCR of CDR3 regions. TCRdb redid the calling of the multiplex PCR reads with MiXCR, one entry per CDR3 protein. The sample consists of over 300,000 distinct CDR3 sequences, roughly 15% of them appearing once.

This sample comprised peripheral blood mononuclear cells (PBMCs), obtained at new diagnosis, from a patient treated with antithyroid drugs. The rearrangement links TRBV7-2 to TRBJ2-7, with 10 bases fitting TRBD2. The clonotype comes from a female donor with Graves disease. CDR3 coding DNA: TGTGCCAGCAGCTTTGGACTAGCGGACTACGAGCAGTACTTC. This codes for CASSFGLADYEQYF.